Listed below are T cell receptor beta chains from one sample, sequenced in a study of vaccination effects on CD4 cells after COVID-19. Using immunoSEQ multiplex PCR, the repertoire was profiled, and TCRdb retains in-frame clones only, with some absent. This sample has 25,000 to 35,000 clones, with under 85% found just once. Antigens for these TCRs are unknown. The specimen was CD4+ T cells from PBMCs cultured with SARS-CoV-2 spike peptides, collected before COVID-19 vaccination. The receptors originated from a human donor who received a COVID-19 vaccine. Both conserved end residues are part of each CDR3. D genes are given only for firm matches. A clone size is listed for some rows: how often the clone was seen (once, few, many), or a class if it is expanded.

CASSQEVGARTDTQYF	TGTGCCAGCAGCCAAGAGGTGGGGGCGCGTACAGATACGCAGTATTTT	TRBV3-1/TRBV3-2	TRBJ2-3	.	.
CASADTTYEQYF	TGTGCCAGCGCGGACACGACTTACGAGCAGTACTTC	TRBV28	TRBJ2-7	once	.
CASSQAPPGNQPQHF	TGTGCCAGCAGCCAGGCTCCGCCAGGGAATCAGCCCCAGCATTTT	TRBV3-1/TRBV3-2	TRBJ1-5	.	.
CAIRGGGDGYTF	TGTGCCATCCGTGGGGGAGGCGATGGCTACACCTTC	TRBV10-3	TRBJ1-2	.	.
CASTETGRNTEAFF	TGTGCCAGCACGGAGACAGGCCGCAACACTGAAGCTTTCTTT	TRBV6-5	TRBJ1-1	.	.
CASSPGTYYGYTF	TGTGCCAGCAGTCCTGGGACATACTATGGCTACACCTTC	TRBV12-3/TRBV12-4	TRBJ1-2	few	.
CASSLLGKGEQYF	TGTGCCAGCAGCTTATTAGGTAAAGGCGAGCAGTACTTC	TRBV7-2	TRBJ2-7	few	.
CASSLRPATNEKLFF	TGCGCCAGCAGCCTTCGGCCGGCAACTAATGAAAAACTGTTTTTT	TRBV4-1	TRBJ1-4	once	.
CASSLGLLDTQYF	TGCGCCAGCAGCTTGGGACTCCTAGATACGCAGTATTTT	TRBV5-1	TRBJ2-3	.	.
CASRRDPGPYGYTF	TGTGCCAGCAGGAGGGACCCAGGGCCCTATGGCTACACCTTC	TRBV6-5	TRBJ1-2	.	.
CASSFALRGAFHAEAFF	TGTGCCAGCAGCTTTGCCCTCAGGGGAGCCTTCCACGCTGAAGCTTTCTTT	TRBV5-4	TRBJ1-1	.	.
CASTTDTGELFF	TGTGCCAGCACCACCGACACCGGGGAGCTGTTTTTT	TRBV2	TRBJ2-2	once	.
CASSLIYRAGQALSLMAKNIQYF	TGTGCCAGCAGCCTTATATACAGAGCCGGACAGGCCCTTTCGTTGATGGCCAAAAACATTCAGTACTTC	TRBV6-2/TRBV6-3	TRBJ2-4	.	TRBD1
CASRDRVTGANVLTF	TGTGCCAGCAGGGACAGGGTAACCGGGGCCAACGTCCTGACTTTC	TRBV6-5	TRBJ2-6	.	TRBD1
CAISESGPENSPLHF	TGTGCCATCAGTGAGTCGGGGCCGGAAAATTCACCCCTCCACTTT	TRBV10-3	TRBJ1-6	.	.
CASSLGAPSEVNTEAFF	TGTGCCAGCAGCTTAGGGGCCCCCAGCGAAGTGAACACTGAAGCTTTCTTT	TRBV5-4	TRBJ1-1	.	.
CASSLETPSRLNTEAFF	TGCGCCAGCAGCTTGGAAACCCCCTCCCGCTTAAACACTGAAGCTTTCTTT	TRBV5-1	TRBJ1-1	.	.
CASSQEGANEAFF	TGCGCCAGCAGCCAAGAGGGGGCGAATGAAGCTTTCTTT	TRBV4-3	TRBJ1-1	.	.
CASSLGGRQGQETQYF	TGCGCCAGCAGCTTAGGGGGTAGACAGGGACAAGAGACCCAGTACTTC	TRBV5-1	TRBJ2-5	.	TRBD1
CASRQGNTGELFF	TGTGCCAGCAGACAGGGGAACACCGGGGAGCTGTTTTTT	TRBV5-5	TRBJ2-2	.	.
CSVLRGNTIYF	TGCAGCGTTCTCCGTGGAAACACCATATATTTT	TRBV29-1	TRBJ1-3	.	.
CASSRDSASGNTIYF	TGTGCCAGCAGCAGGGACAGCGCCTCTGGAAACACCATATATTTT	TRBV14	TRBJ1-3	.	TRBD1
CASSSIGDGEKLFF	TGTGCCAGCAGCTCTATCGGGGATGGGGAAAAACTGTTTTTT	TRBV5-4	TRBJ1-4	.	.
CASSQHLANYGYTF	TGCGCCAGCAGCCAACACCTGGCTAACTATGGCTACACCTTC	TRBV4-1	TRBJ1-2	.	.
CASSDGENTEAFF	TGTGCCAGCAGTGACGGGGAGAACACTGAAGCTTTCTTT	TRBV6-4	TRBJ1-1	.	.
CASSLATWDRGSYNEQFF	TGTGCCAGCAGCTTAGCGACCTGGGACAGGGGCTCCTACAATGAGCAGTTCTTC	TRBV7-8	TRBJ2-1	.	TRBD1
CASRLTGGTNYGYTF	TGTGCCAGCAGACTGACAGGGGGCACTAACTATGGCTACACCTTC	TRBV6-5	TRBJ1-2	.	TRBD1
CASSQAGTAGNTIYF	TGCGCCAGCAGCCAAGCTGGGACAGCTGGAAACACCATATATTTT	TRBV4-1	TRBJ1-3	.	TRBD1
CASSDGRDYGYTF	TGTGCCAGCAGTGACGGACGGGACTATGGCTACACCTTC	TRBV27	TRBJ1-2	few	.
CASSEAQARADTQYF	TGTGCCAGCAGTGAAGCGCAGGCCCGGGCAGATACGCAGTATTTT	TRBV6-1	TRBJ2-3	.	.
CASRPQGAGYGYTF	TGTGCCAGCAGGCCTCAGGGAGCGGGCTATGGCTACACCTTC	TRBV6-5	TRBJ1-2	.	.
CASSLRGGGNTDTQYF	TGCGCCAGCAGCTTGCGAGGCGGGGGGAACACAGATACGCAGTATTTT	TRBV5-1	TRBJ2-3	.	TRBD2
CASSFRGLTVEELFF	TGTGCCAGCAGCTTCCGGGGGCTAACCGTCGAGGAGCTGTTTTTT	TRBV3-1/TRBV3-2	TRBJ2-2	.	.
CASSRTTDTQYF	TGTGCCAGCAGCCGAACCACAGATACGCAGTATTTT	TRBV28	TRBJ2-3	.	.
CASSPPNYYEQYF	TGCGCCAGCAGCCCCCCAAACTACTACGAGCAGTACTTC	TRBV5-1	TRBJ2-7	once	.
CSASLRDSDYGYTF	TGCAGTGCTAGTCTAAGGGATTCCGACTATGGCTACACCTTC	TRBV20-1	TRBJ1-2	.	.
CSGGNNEQFF	TGCAGTGGGGGAAACAATGAGCAGTTCTTC	TRBV20-1	TRBJ2-1	.	.
CASSLPGVGETQYF	TGTGCCAGCAGTTTGCCCGGTGTTGGGGAGACCCAGTACTTC	TRBV28	TRBJ2-5	.	.
CASSGDEKLFF	TGTGCCAGCAGCGGGGATGAAAAACTGTTTTTT	TRBV5-5	TRBJ1-4	.	.
CAWGGLGQGATEAFF	TGTGCCTGGGGCGGATTGGGACAGGGGGCCACTGAAGCTTTCTTT	TRBV30	TRBJ1-1	.	TRBD1
CATQPDRAGANVLTF	TGTGCCACCCAACCGGACAGGGCTGGGGCCAACGTCCTGACTTTC	TRBV2	TRBJ2-6	.	TRBD1
CASSEAPVPSYNEQFF	TGTGCCAGCAGCGAGGCCCCCGTTCCCTCCTACAATGAGCAGTTCTTC	TRBV7-2	TRBJ2-1	.	.
CAIRASGGGETQYF	TGTGCCATCAGGGCTAGCGGGGGAGGAGAGACCCAGTACTTC	TRBV10-3	TRBJ2-5	.	TRBD2
CASSSGLGETQYF	TGCGCCAGCAGCTCCGGACTCGGAGAGACCCAGTACTTC	TRBV5-1	TRBJ2-5	.	.
CASSLVAGGRGEQFF	TGCGCCAGCAGCTTGGTGGCAGGGGGAAGGGGTGAGCAGTTCTTC	TRBV5-1	TRBJ2-1	.	TRBD1
CASSYSGTSGPYNEQFF	TGTGCCAGCAGCTATTCCGGGACTAGCGGGCCCTACAATGAGCAGTTCTTC	TRBV4-2	TRBJ2-1	.	TRBD2